Each of the 27 T cell receptor beta chains below was sequenced from the same sample in a study of human T cells and chemical hapten exposure (dated by TCRdb to the early 2020s). Libraries came from RACE. The sequencing machine was a NextSeq 500. In TCRdb, the public reads were trimmed at Q25 with fastp and aligned with MiXCR, with productive beta chains retained. For every CDR3 protein sequence, its rows merge into one entry that carries the most common genes and DNA. Here the sample has about 380,000 distinct CDR3 sequences; roughly 4.8% occur a single time. About 2.1% of the sample rests with the top ten. Explained via the paper, the time point label denotes: patch test 1, 2 weeks after DPC sensitization. Per the publication, the treatment or condition label means: therapeutic diphenylcyclopropenone sensitization with weekly scalp DPC. The sequencing here drew on whole blood, taken in connection with sensitization to the hapten diphenylcyclopropenone (DPC). These receptors were taken from a woman in her 50s with alopecia areata. Some clones in this sample may be carry-over from other donors' samples.

The V call is TRBV20-1, the J call TRBJ1-1; D remains unclear. The V and J ends lost 4 bases and 0 bases respectively, with 9 bases between them. CDR1 is DFQATT, CDR2 SNEGSKA, per germline (reference sequence). The CDR3 consists of 13 residues. The CDR3 is CSATSHLNTEAFF. The CDR3 DNA reads TGCAGTGCTACTTCACACCTGAACACTGAAGCTTTCTTT.

This clonotype was found many times. This chain links TRBV12-3 or TRBV12-4 with TRBJ1-5, with a tentative D call TRBD1 (6 bases). This CDR3 has 14 residues. Deletions cut 5 bases from V and 6 bases from J, with 14 bases between. The CDR3 coding sequence is TGTGCCAGCAGTCCCTCAGGGGTTGGTCAGCCCCAGCATTTT. It codes for CASSPSGVGQPQHF.

This clonotype was counted a few times. A much larger clone lies a single base off, so this may be a read error. This sequence joins TRBV11-2 and TRBJ2-7; D not certain. Germline-derived CDR1 and CDR2 are SGHAT and FQNNGV. Trimming removed 4 bases at V and 3 bases at J, with 7 bases between. The CDR3 loop spans 12 amino acids. The chain's CDR3 is CASSSSYYEQYF. The CDR3 DNA is TGTGCCAGCAGCTCGAGCTACTACGAGCAGTACTTC.

The rearrangement uses TRBV6-6 and TRBJ1-2; D gene unclear. Germline V CDR1 and CDR2: MNHNY, SVGAGI (reference sequence). CDR3 length: 15 residues. V was clipped by 0 bases and J by 6 bases, with 14 bases between them. CDR3: CASSYSVQRIDGYTF. Here the CDR3 DNA reads TGTGCCAGCAGTTACTCGGTTCAGCGGATTGATGGCTACACCTTC.

This clonotype has just a few counts. This chain connects TRBV29-1 to TRBJ2-1; 8 nucleotides align to TRBD2. The CDR3 length is 16 residues. J gave up 6 bases and V 5 bases, and 15 bases lay outside the gene matches. Germline lookup yields CDR1 SQVTM and CDR2 ANQGSEA. Here the CDR3 DNA reads TGCAGCGTTATTACCACTCCGGGACTAGTCTCCAATGAGCAGTTCTTC. Amino acids: CSVITTPGLVSNEQFF.

This clonotype has a count of ten or more. The V gene is TRBV20-1, the J gene TRBJ1-4; the D is unclear. This CDR3 is 14 amino acids long. Germline-derived CDR1 and CDR2 are DFQATT and SNEGSKA (reference sequence). V was pared by 0 bases and J by 8 bases, with 13 bases between. In nucleotides, the CDR3 is TGCAGTGCTAGAGAGAAGGCCCGAAGGGAAAAACTGTTTTTT. It encodes CSAREKARREKLFF.

With respect to this clonotype: Being one base from a much bigger clone, this may be a read error. The gene calls are TRBV15 and TRBJ2-3; 8 bases agree with TRBD2. Looked up from germline, CDR1 is LNHNV and CDR2 is YYDKDF (reference sequence). Germline trimming cut 4 bases from V and 3 bases from J; bases unmatched to any gene: 9. The CDR3 runs 16 residues. CDR3 coding DNA: TGTGCCACCAGCACCTCCCCAGCGGGAGTGACAGATACGCAGTATTTT. This encodes CATSTSPAGVTDTQYF. Full variable domain (outside the CDR3, taken from reference TRBV15 and TRBJ2-3): DAMVIQNPRYQVTQFGKPVTLSCSQTLNHNVMYWYQQKSSQAPKLLFHYYDKDFNNEADTPDNFQSRRPNTSFCFLDIRSPGLGDTAMYLCATSTSPAGVTDTQYFGPGTRLTVL.

The V gene is TRBV5-1, the J gene TRBJ2-3; 9 nucleotides align to TRBD2. Unmatched junction bases numbered 11, after V lost 9 bases and J lost 6 bases. Germline V gives CDR1 SGHRS, CDR2 YFSETQ. The CDR3 is made up of 14 amino acids. This chain's CDR3 is CATTAGGRGDTQYF. The CDR3 coding sequence is TGCGCCACAACAGCGGGGGGCAGAGGCGATACGCAGTATTTT.

There are many counts of this clonotype. The V gene is TRBV6-5, the J gene TRBJ2-3; tentatively, D is TRBD1 (5 bases). V was trimmed by 2 bases and J by 0 bases, leaving 12 bases between them. This CDR3 comprises 16 residues. The germline gives CDR1 MNHEY, CDR2 SVGAGI. The CDR3 loop is CASSYLDTTSTDTQYF. Here the CDR3 DNA reads TGTGCCAGCAGTTACCTGGACACAACTAGCACAGATACGCAGTATTTT.

In its sample, this clonotype was seen many times. This rearrangement joins TRBV27 to TRBJ1-5; D possibly corresponds to TRBD1 (5 bases). V was pared by 10 bases and J by 6 bases, with 16 bases between. Per germline, CDR1 MNHEY and CDR2 SMNVEV (reference sequence). The CDR3 has 13 amino acids. The CDR3 loop reads CATGRGTGQPQHF. The CDR3 DNA follows: TGTGCCACCGGGAGGGGCACGGGTCAGCCCCAGCATTTT.

The table lists this clonotype with many counts. This sequence joins TRBV29-1 and TRBJ2-7; no definite D call. V lost 7 bases and J lost 3, with 7 bases in between. The CDR3 runs 10 residues. Per the germline V gene, CDR1 is SQVTM and CDR2 is ANQGSEA. CDR3 amino acids: CSGTVYEQYF. The CDR3 region has the DNA TGCAGCGGTACCGTCTACGAGCAGTACTTC.

This clonotype was observed many times. The chain carries TRBV28 and TRBJ2-1, with TRBD2 matching over 7 bases. In germline, CDR1 is MDHEN, CDR2 SYDVKM. V gave up 2 bases and J gave up 8 bases; unmatched junction bases: 9. The CDR3 spans 15 residues. CDR3 coding DNA: TGTGCCAGCAGTTTAACGGGCGGGAGAGGTTATGAGCAGTTCTTC. Translation: CASSLTGGRGYEQFF.

The chain links TRBV20-1 to TRBJ2-5; possibly TRBD1 for D (6 bases). The CDR3 runs to 13 residues. CDR1 and CDR2 (germline): DFQATT, SNEGSKA (reference sequence). Trimming removed 4 bases from V and 2 bases from J, with 11 bases in between. DNA of the CDR3: TGCAGTGCTAATCCGACAGGTCAAGAGACCCAGTACTTC. As protein: CSANPTGQETQYF.

Many counts were recorded for this clonotype. The CDR3 sequence: CASSLSGASSYEQYF. CDR3 nucleotides: TGTGCCAGCAGTTTATCGGGTGCGAGCTCCTACGAGCAGTACTTC. The V gene is TRBV28, the J gene TRBJ2-7; D is unclear. The CDR3 totals 15 residues. V lost 1 base, J lost 0 bases, and 10 bases lay in between. Germline lookup yields CDR1 MDHEN and CDR2 SYDVKM.

At least ten counts were recorded for this clonotype. The chain joins TRBV11-2 to TRBJ1-5; D remains ambiguous. Germline CDR1 SGHAT, CDR2 FQNNGV. This CDR3 spans 15 amino acids. Trimming cost V 0 bases and J 1 base, with 7 bases left between them. The CDR3 DNA is TGTGCCAGCAGCTTAGAGGGAGGCAGCAATCAGCCCCAGCATTTT. It specifies CASSLEGGSNQPQHF.

This clonotype was counted between two and nine times. The rearrangement uses TRBV3-1 and TRBJ1-2; D gene uncertain. Germline V CDR1 and CDR2: LGHDT, YNNKEL (reference sequence). This CDR3 is 13 amino acids long. Between the trimmed V and J ends, which lost 0 bases and 6 bases, there was a span of 8 bases. CDR3 sequence: CASSQDNLNGYTF. CDR3 nucleotides: TGTGCCAGCAGCCAAGATAACCTCAATGGCTACACCTTC.

The table lists this clonotype with many counts. The gene calls are TRBV5-6 and TRBJ1-1, with unresolved D. CDR1 and CDR2 (germline): SGHDT, YYEEEE. The V end was cut by 1 base, the J end by 6 bases, with 7 bases between. The CDR3 is made up of 12 amino acids. CDR3: CASSLSVAEAFF. DNA for the CDR3: TGTGCCAGCAGCTTGTCAGTCGCTGAAGCTTTCTTT.

There are many counts of this clonotype. The chain is built from TRBV28 and TRBJ1-1; TRBD1 agrees at 9 bases. Trimming at V came to 8 bases and at J to 0 bases, leaving 1 base not matched to a gene. Per the germline V gene, CDR1 is MDHEN and CDR2 is SYDVKM. The CDR3 is 13 amino acids. This CDR3 reads CASGTGLNTEAFF. Here the CDR3 DNA reads TGTGCCAGCGGGACAGGGTTGAACACTGAAGCTTTCTTT.

This clonotype was observed at least ten times. The CDR3 here is CASSSPRRLAGGPTDTQYF. The CDR3 DNA is TGTGCCAGCAGTTCGCCCCGTAGACTAGCGGGAGGGCCAACAGATACGCAGTATTTT. The rearrangement joins TRBV28 to TRBJ2-3; 14 positions match TRBD2. V gave up 4 bases and J gave up 3 bases; unmatched junction bases: 12. Germline CDR1 MDHEN, CDR2 SYDVKM. The length of the CDR3 is 19 residues. Looking up the rest from reference TRBV28 and TRBJ2-3 gives the full variable domain: DVKVTQSSRYLVKRTGEKVFLECVQDMDHENMFWYRQDPGLGLRLIYFSYDVKMKEKGDIPEGYSVSREKKERFSLILESASTNQTSMYLCASSSPRRLAGGPTDTQYFGPGTRLTVL.

This clonotype appeared many times. The chain links TRBV29-1 to TRBJ1-3, with D unclear. There are 15 residues in the CDR3. The germline V gene has CDR1 SQVTM and CDR2 ANQGSEA. With 2 bases removed from V and 0 bases from J, the gap between germline ends came to 11 bases. The CDR3 region is CSVEPGRSSGNTIYF. CDR3 coding DNA: TGCAGCGTTGAACCCGGACGGAGCTCTGGAAACACCATATATTTT.

This sequence joins TRBV10-3 and TRBJ1-1; D unclear. V dropped 6 bases and J dropped 3 bases, with 11 bases sitting between them. The CDR3 extends over 13 amino acids. Germline V gene sequence: CDR1 ENHRY, CDR2 SYGVKD. CDR3 sequence (DNA): TGTGCCATCAGCCGGGTTGCCGACACTGAAGCTTTCTTT. Translated, it gives CAISRVADTEAFF.

This clonotype came up a few times. V is TRBV5-1 and J is TRBJ2-7; D could derive from TRBD1 or TRBD2 (6 bases each). Per germline, CDR1 SGHRS and CDR2 YFSETQ. CDR3 length: 13 residues. Trimming removed 0 bases from V and 6 bases from J, with 10 bases in between. CDR3 in amino acids: CASSLARGGEQYF. CDR3 nucleotides: TGCGCCAGCAGCTTGGCCAGGGGAGGCGAGCAGTACTTC.

This clonotype was found many times. This CDR3 is missing its conserved last phenylalanine or tryptophan, likely due to a read error. The DNA is omitted, as the CDR3 cannot be located on it reliably, and the CDR3 follows TCRdb's listing. The CDR3 sequence is CASSSPTRTVHY. J is TRBJ1-4 and V is TRBV19; TRBD1, the D gene given by the table, was not confirmed from the DNA. Both ends counted, the CDR3 spans 12 residues. From germline, CDR1 is LNHDA and CDR2 SQIVND (reference sequence).

This clonotype came up many times. The chain is built from TRBV6-5 and TRBJ2-3; 7 bases match TRBD2. The germline V gene has CDR1 MNHEY and CDR2 SVGAGI. The CDR3 spans 16 residues. Losses at the gene ends were 0 bases for V and 0 bases for J; bases not matched to a gene: 3. This chain's CDR3 is CASSYSGGSSTDTQYF. CDR3 in DNA: TGTGCCAGCAGTTACTCAGGCGGGAGCAGCACAGATACGCAGTATTTT.

V and J are TRBV7-9 and TRBJ1-4, with D tentatively TRBD1 (5 bases). This CDR3 has 11 residues. Trimming stripped 6 bases from V and 17 bases from J, with 16 bases between. Germline V gene lookup returns CDR1 SEHNR and CDR2 FQNEAQ (reference sequence). This CDR3 is CASREGRELFF. CDR3 nucleotides: TGTGCCAGCAGAGAGGGACGGGAGCTATTTTTT.

At least ten counts were recorded for this clonotype. The chain carries TRBV12-3 or TRBV12-4 and TRBJ2-7; the D gene is possibly TRBD2 (5 bases). V was clipped by 6 bases and J by 3 bases, with 12 bases between them. CDR3 length equals 13 residues. CDR3 in amino acids: CASSLGEYYEQYF. The DNA for the CDR3 is TGTGCCAGCAGCCTCGGGGAGTACTACGAGCAGTACTTC.

CDR3 region: CATAPRVQETQYF. The CDR3 nucleotides read TGTGCCACTGCGCCAAGGGTACAAGAGACCCAGTACTTC. V gene TRBV7-2 combines with J gene TRBJ2-5; D is undetermined. This CDR3 has 13 amino acids. V dropped 10 bases and J dropped 2 bases, with 14 bases sitting between them. Germline CDR1 reads SGHTA; CDR2 reads FQGNSA.